The TCR beta chain described here comes from a study of blood T cell repertoires in COVID-19. In the study overall: Sources were T cells, B-cell-depleted T cells, or PBMCs; the material itself was cDNA or gDNA.

This CDR3 contains 14 residues. Germline V lookup: CDR1 SGHDT, CDR2 YYEEEE. V was trimmed by 0 bases and J by 7 bases, leaving 8 bases between them. Libraries were prepared by immunoSEQ multiplex PCR; TCRdb keeps only in-frame clonotypes and omits some of them. The table has 310,000 or so clones, around four fifths seen once. Specimen: peripheral blood. The chain employs TRBV5-6 and TRBJ1-6; D unresolved. This sequence originates from a woman between 45 and 65 years old with acute or convalescent COVID-19. In nucleotides, the CDR3 is TGTGCCAGCAGCTTGGAGCAAAGAAATTCACCCCTCCACTTT. As protein: CASSLEQRNSPLHF.